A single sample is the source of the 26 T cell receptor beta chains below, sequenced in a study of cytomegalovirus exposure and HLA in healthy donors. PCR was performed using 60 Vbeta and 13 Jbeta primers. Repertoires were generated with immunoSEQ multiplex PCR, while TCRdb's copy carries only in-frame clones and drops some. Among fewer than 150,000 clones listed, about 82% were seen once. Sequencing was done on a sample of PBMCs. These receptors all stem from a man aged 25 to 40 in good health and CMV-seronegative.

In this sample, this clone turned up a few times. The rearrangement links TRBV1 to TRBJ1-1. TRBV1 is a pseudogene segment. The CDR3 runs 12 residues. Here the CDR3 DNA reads TGCACCAGCAGCCAGGGGAGGACTGAAGCTTTCTTT. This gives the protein CTSSQGRTEAFF.

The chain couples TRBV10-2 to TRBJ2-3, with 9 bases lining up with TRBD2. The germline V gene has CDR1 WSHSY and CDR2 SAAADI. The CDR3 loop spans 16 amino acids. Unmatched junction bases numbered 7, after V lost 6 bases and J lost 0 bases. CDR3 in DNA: TGCGCCAGCAGCGGGGCTAGCGGGGAGAGCACAGATACGCAGTATTTT. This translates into CASSGASGESTDTQYF.

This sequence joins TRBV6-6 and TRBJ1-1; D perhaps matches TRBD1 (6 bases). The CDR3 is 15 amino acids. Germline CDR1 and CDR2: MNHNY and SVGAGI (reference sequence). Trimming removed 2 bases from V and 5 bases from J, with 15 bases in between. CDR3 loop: CASSYEGGVGTEAFF. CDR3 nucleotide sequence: TGTGCCAGCAGTTACGAAGGGGGAGTAGGAACTGAAGCTTTCTTT.

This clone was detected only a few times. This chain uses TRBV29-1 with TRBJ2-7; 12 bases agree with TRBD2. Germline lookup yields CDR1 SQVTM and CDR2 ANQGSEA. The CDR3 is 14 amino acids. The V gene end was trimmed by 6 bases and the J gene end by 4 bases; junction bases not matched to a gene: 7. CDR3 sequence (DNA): TGCAGCGTCGCCGTGACTAGCGGGGGTTACGAGCAGTACTTC. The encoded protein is CSVAVTSGGYEQYF.

For the CDR3, the DNA is TGTGCCAGCTCAGGGTACAGGGTTGGAAACTACGAGCAGTACTTC. Translating it yields CASSGYRVGNYEQYF. The rearrangement links TRBV18 to TRBJ2-7; perhaps TRBD1 as D (6 bases). V lost 5 bases and J 3 bases, leaving 17 bases between the germline ends. The CDR3 is made up of 15 amino acids. Germline-derived CDR1 and CDR2 are KGHSH and LQKENI.

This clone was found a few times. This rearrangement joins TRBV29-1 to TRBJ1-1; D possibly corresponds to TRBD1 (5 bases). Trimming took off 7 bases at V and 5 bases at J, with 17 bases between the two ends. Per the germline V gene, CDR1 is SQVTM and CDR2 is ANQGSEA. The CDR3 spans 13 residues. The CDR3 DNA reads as TGCAGCGGTTCAACGGACCCAGGGACTGAAGCTTTCTTT. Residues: CSGSTDPGTEAFF. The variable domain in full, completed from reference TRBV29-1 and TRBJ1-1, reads SAVISQKPSRDICQRGTSLTIQCQVDSQVTMMFWYRQQPGQSLTLIATANQGSEATYESGFVIDKFPISRPNLTFSTLTVSNMSPEDSSIYLCSGSTDPGTEAFFGQGTRLTVV.

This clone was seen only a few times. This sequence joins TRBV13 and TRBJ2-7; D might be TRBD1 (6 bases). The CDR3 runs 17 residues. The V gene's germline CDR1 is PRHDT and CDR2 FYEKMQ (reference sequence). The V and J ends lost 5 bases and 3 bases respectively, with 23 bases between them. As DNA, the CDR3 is TGTGCCAGCAGCCCTACCCGCAGGGGAATGGGTAGCTACGAGCAGTACTTC. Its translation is CASSPTRRGMGSYEQYF.

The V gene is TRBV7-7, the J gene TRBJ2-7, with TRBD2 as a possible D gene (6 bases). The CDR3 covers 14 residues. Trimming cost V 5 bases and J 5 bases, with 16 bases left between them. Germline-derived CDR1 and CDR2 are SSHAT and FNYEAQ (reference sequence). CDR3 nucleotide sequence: TGTGCCAGCAGCGAAGGAGGGTCTATCGACGAGCAGTACTTC. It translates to CASSEGGSIDEQYF. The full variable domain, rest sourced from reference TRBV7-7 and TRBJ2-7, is GAGVSQSPRYKVTKRGQDVTLRCDPISSHATLYWYQQALGQGPEFLTYFNYEAQPDKSGLPSDRFSAERPEGSISTLTIQRTEQRDSAMYRCASSEGGSIDEQYFGPGTRLTVT.

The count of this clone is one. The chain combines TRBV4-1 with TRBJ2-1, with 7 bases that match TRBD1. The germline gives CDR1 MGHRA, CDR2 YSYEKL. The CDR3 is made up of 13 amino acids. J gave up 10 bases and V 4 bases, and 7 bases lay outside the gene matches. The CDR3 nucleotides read TGCGCCAGCAGCCGCGGACAGGATACGGAGCAGTTCTTC. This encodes CASSRGQDTEQFF.

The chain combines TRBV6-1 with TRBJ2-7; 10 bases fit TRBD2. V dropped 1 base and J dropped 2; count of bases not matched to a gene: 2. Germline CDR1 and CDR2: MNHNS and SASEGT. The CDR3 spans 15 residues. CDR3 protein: CASSEGTSGAYEQYF. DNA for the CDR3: TGTGCCAGCAGTGAAGGGACTAGCGGAGCCTACGAGCAGTACTTC.

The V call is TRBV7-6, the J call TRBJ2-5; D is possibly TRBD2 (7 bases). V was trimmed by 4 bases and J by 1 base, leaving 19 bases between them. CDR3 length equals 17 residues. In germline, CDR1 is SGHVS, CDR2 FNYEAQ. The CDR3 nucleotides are TGTGCCAGCAGCTCCTGGGTTGGGGGGGCCCTCCAAGAGACCCAGTACTTC. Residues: CASSSWVGGALQETQYF. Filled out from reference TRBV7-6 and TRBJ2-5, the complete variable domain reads GAGVSQSPRYKVTKRGQDVALRCDPISGHVSLYWYRQALGQGPEFLTYFNYEAQQDKSGLPNDRFSAERPEGSISTLTIQRTEQRDSAMYRCASSSWVGGALQETQYFGPGTRLLVL.

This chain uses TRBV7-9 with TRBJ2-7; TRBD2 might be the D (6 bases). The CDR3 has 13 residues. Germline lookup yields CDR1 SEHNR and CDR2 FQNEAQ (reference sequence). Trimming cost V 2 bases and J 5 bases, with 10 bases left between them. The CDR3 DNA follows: TGTGCCAGCAGCTTACGGGGGTCGGACGAGCAGTACTTC. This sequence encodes CASSLRGSDEQYF.

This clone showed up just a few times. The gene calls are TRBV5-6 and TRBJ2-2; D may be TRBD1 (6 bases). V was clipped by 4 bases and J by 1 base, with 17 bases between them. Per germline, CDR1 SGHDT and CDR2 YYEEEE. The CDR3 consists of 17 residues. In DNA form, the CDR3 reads TGTGCCAGCAGCCGCTTACAGGGTAGTTTGAACACCGGGGAGCTGTTTTTT. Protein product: CASSRLQGSLNTGELFF.

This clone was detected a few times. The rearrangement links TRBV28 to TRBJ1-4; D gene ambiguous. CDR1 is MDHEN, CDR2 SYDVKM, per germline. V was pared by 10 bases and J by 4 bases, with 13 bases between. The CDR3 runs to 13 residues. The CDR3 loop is CATQSGSNEKLFF. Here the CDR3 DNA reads TGTGCCACCCAGTCCGGGAGTAATGAAAAACTGTTTTTT. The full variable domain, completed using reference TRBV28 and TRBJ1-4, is DVKVTQSSRYLVKRTGEKVFLECVQDMDHENMFWYRQDPGLGLRLIYFSYDVKMKEKGDIPEGYSVSREKKERFSLILESASTNQTSMYLCATQSGSNEKLFFGSGTQLSVL.

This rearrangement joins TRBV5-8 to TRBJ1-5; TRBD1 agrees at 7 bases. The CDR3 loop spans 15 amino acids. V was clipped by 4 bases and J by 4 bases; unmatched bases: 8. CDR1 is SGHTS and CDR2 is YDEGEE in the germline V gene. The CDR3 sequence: CASSNYRGMNQPQHF. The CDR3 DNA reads TGTGCCAGCAGCAACTACAGGGGTATGAATCAGCCCCAGCATTTT.

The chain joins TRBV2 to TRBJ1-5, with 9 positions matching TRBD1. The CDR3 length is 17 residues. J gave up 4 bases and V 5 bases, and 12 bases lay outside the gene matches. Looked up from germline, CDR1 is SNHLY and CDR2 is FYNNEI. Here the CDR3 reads CASSWDREGGANQPQHF. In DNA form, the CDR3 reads TGTGCCAGCAGTTGGGACAGGGAGGGAGGGGCGAATCAGCCCCAGCATTTT.

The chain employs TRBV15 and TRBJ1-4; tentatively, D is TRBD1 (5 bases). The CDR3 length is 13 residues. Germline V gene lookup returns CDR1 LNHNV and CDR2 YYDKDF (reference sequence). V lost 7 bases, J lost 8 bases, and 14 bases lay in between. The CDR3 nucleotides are TGTGCCACCAACGGCCAGGGTGGGGAAAAACTGTTTTTT. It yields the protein CATNGQGGEKLFF.

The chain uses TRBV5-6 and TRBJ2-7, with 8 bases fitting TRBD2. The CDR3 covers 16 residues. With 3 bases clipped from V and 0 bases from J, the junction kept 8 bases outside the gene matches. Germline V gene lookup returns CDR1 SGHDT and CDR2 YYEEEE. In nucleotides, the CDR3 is TGTGCCAGCAGCTCTCGGGGGGGCCGGATCTCCTACGAGCAGTACTTC. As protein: CASSSRGGRISYEQYF.

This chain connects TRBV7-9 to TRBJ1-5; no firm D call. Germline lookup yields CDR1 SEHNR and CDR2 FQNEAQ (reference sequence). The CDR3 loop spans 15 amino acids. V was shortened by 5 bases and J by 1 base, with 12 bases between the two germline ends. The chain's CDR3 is CASSPDAGSNQPQHF. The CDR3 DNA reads TGTGCCAGCAGCCCTGATGCGGGGAGCAATCAGCCCCAGCATTTT.

CDR3 loop: CASGLGGDQPQHF. The DNA of the CDR3 is TGCGCCAGCGGCCTAGGGGGGGATCAGCCCCAGCATTTT. The chain carries TRBV4-1 and TRBJ1-5, with a tentative D call TRBD1 (6 bases). The ends were cut back, 8 bases at V and 5 bases at J, with 13 bases in the middle. Germline CDR1 is MGHRA and CDR2 is YSYEKL. The CDR3 loop spans 13 amino acids.

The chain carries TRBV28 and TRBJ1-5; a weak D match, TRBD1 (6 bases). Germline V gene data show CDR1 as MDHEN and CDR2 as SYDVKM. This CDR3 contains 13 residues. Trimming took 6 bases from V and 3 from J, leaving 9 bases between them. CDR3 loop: CASRNRVNQPQHF. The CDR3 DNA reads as TGTGCCAGCAGAAACAGGGTCAATCAGCCCCAGCATTTT. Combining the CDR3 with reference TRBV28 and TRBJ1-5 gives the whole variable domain DVKVTQSSRYLVKRTGEKVFLECVQDMDHENMFWYRQDPGLGLRLIYFSYDVKMKEKGDIPEGYSVSREKKERFSLILESASTNQTSMYLCASRNRVNQPQHFGDGTRLSIL.

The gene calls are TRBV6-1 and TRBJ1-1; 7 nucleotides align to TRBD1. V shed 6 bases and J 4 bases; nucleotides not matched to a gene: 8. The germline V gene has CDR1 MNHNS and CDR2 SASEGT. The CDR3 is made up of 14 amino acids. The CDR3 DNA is TGTGCCAGCAGCCACAGGGGAGTGAGCACTGAAGCTTTCTTT. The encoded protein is CASSHRGVSTEAFF.

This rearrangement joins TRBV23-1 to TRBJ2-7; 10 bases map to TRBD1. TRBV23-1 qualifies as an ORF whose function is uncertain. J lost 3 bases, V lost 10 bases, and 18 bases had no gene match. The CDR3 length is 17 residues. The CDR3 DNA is TGCGCCATCCCTAATACCCTCGACAGGGGGCTTTACTACGAGCAGTACTTC. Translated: CAIPNTLDRGLYYEQYF.

The CDR3 bases are TGTGCCAGCAGTGGAGCGGGGGGGCGTCAGTTCTTC. Its translation: CASSGAGGRQFF. V usage is TRBV6-4 and J usage is TRBJ2-1; TRBD2 matches 10 bases. Germline lookup yields CDR1 MRHNA and CDR2 SNTAGT. This CDR3 has 12 amino acids. V gave up 4 bases and J gave up 13 bases; unmatched junction bases: 4.

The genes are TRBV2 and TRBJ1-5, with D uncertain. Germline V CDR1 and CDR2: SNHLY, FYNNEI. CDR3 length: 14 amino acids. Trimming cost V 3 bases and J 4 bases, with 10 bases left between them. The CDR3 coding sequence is TGTGCCAGCAGTGACATATCTAGGAATCAGCCCCAGCATTTT. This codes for CASSDISRNQPQHF.

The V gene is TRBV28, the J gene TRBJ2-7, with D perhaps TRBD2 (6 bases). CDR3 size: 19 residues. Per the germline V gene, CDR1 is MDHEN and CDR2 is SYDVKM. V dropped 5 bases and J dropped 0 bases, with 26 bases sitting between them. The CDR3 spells CASSPRVVRDSQFSYEQYF. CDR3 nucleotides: TGTGCCAGCAGTCCGAGGGTTGTTCGGGACTCACAATTCTCCTACGAGCAGTACTTC.